The 20 T cell receptor beta chains listed next were all sequenced from one sample in a study of T cells in narcolepsy. Method: immunoSEQ multiplex PCR; TCRdb's copy keeps in-frame clones and lacks some. Of 25,000 to 35,000 clones listed, 80% to 90% are singletons. Source material: memory (CD45RA-) CD4+ T cells from blood. The receptors were sampled from a human donor in good health.

The chain is built from TRBV18 and TRBJ1-4, with TRBD1 as a possible D gene (5 bases). V was trimmed by 1 base and J by 3 bases, leaving 12 bases between them. The CDR3 consists of 16 residues. In germline, CDR1 is KGHSH, CDR2 LQKENI. This CDR3 reads CASSPLVTVPNEKLFF. The CDR3, as DNA: TGTGCCAGCTCACCACTCGTGACAGTTCCTAATGAAAAACTGTTTTTT.

This clone was detected a few times. As DNA, the CDR3 is TGCGCCAGCAGCTGGACAGGAAAGAGGGATCTGAACACTGAAGCTTTCTTT. This encodes CASSWTGKRDLNTEAFF. V usage is TRBV5-1 and J usage is TRBJ1-1; the match to TRBD1 covers 7 bases. Per germline, CDR1 SGHRS and CDR2 YFSETQ. Unmatched junction bases numbered 11, after V lost 3 bases and J lost 0 bases. This CDR3 comprises 17 residues.

The chain carries TRBV30 and TRBJ2-2; D assignment may be TRBD1 or TRBD2 (5 bases each). The CDR3 contains 17 residues. CDR1 and CDR2 from the germline V gene are GTSNPN and SVGIG (reference sequence). V dropped 0 bases and J dropped 4 bases, with 18 bases sitting between them. The CDR3 sequence is CAWSVMRWGRGTGELFF. In DNA form, the CDR3 reads TGTGCCTGGAGTGTAATGCGGTGGGGACGGGGCACCGGGGAGCTGTTTTTT.

CDR3 sequence (DNA): TGTGCCAGTCGCACCGCCGGGGAGCTGTTTTTT. The encoded protein is CASRTAGELFF. The gene calls are TRBV27 and TRBJ2-2; D remains ambiguous. Germline assignment: CDR1 MNHEY and CDR2 SMNVEV (reference sequence). This CDR3 is built from 11 residues. V dropped 9 bases and J dropped 6 bases, with 8 bases sitting between them.

The chain carries TRBV5-1 and TRBJ2-7; 8 positions agree with TRBD1. After removal of 0 bases from V and 7 bases from J, the junction contained 3 bases not matched to a gene. The CDR3 covers 13 residues. Germline lookup yields CDR1 SGHRS and CDR2 YFSETQ. DNA of the CDR3: TGCGCCAGCAGCTTGGGGACAGGGCTTGAGCAGTACTTC. It is translated as CASSLGTGLEQYF.

The rearrangement links TRBV7-2 to TRBJ2-7; 8 nucleotides match TRBD1. The CDR3 totals 15 residues. The germline CDR1 and CDR2 sequences are SGHTA and FQGNSA. Germline trimming cut 1 base from V and 5 bases from J; bases unmatched to any gene: 7. The CDR3 loop is CASSLGPQGADEQYF. Here the CDR3 DNA reads TGTGCCAGCAGCTTAGGGCCCCAGGGGGCAGACGAGCAGTACTTC.

The chain has TRBV28 and TRBJ1-1; maybe TRBD1 (5 bases). The V end was cut by 6 bases, the J end by 3 bases, with 17 bases between. The CDR3 totals 15 residues. CDR1 and CDR2 (germline): MDHEN, SYDVKM. The CDR3 DNA is TGTGCCAGCAGCTTAGGTTGGGGCGGGGACACTGAAGCTTTCTTT. It encodes CASSLGWGGDTEAFF.

A single count supports this clone. The rearrangement joins TRBV10-2 to TRBJ2-5, with TRBD1 as a possible D gene (6 bases). CDR3 length equals 16 residues. Trimming took off 6 bases at V and 5 bases at J, with 22 bases between the two ends. The V gene's germline CDR1 is WSHSY and CDR2 SAAADI. The CDR3 spells CASREASGHPAETQYF. DNA of the CDR3: TGCGCCAGCAGGGAAGCCTCGGGACACCCTGCGGAGACCCAGTACTTC.

The gene calls are TRBV2 and TRBJ2-2; D may be TRBD1 (6 bases). Trimming stripped 5 bases from V and 1 base from J, with 8 bases between. Germline V lookup: CDR1 SNHLY, CDR2 FYNNEI. This CDR3 has 14 residues. DNA for the CDR3: TGTGCCAGCAGTACGGACAGGAACACCGGGGAGCTGTTTTTT. Protein: CASSTDRNTGELFF.

The chain is built from TRBV9 and TRBJ2-2; TRBD2 aligns across 9 bases. In germline, CDR1 is SGDLS, CDR2 YYNGEE. The length of the CDR3 is 15 residues. V was clipped by 0 bases and J by 7 bases; unmatched bases: 4. The CDR3 DNA follows: TGTGCCAGCAGCGTAGGCGGGAGGGTCGTCGGGGAGCTGTTTTTT. Translating gives CASSVGGRVVGELFF.

The chain uses TRBV28 and TRBJ2-2, with D perhaps matching TRBD1 (6 bases). With 0 bases removed from V and 8 bases from J, the gap between germline ends came to 10 bases. CDR3 length equals 14 residues. Germline V lookup: CDR1 MDHEN, CDR2 SYDVKM. The CDR3, as DNA: TGTGCCAGCAGTTTATGGGACAGAAGAGGGGAGCTGTTTTTT. Translating it yields CASSLWDRRGELFF.

The gene calls are TRBV30 and TRBJ1-1; 7 nucleotides align to TRBD1. Germline V gene sequence: CDR1 GTSNPN, CDR2 SVGIG (reference sequence). The CDR3 extends over 14 amino acids. The V gene end was trimmed by 2 bases and the J gene end by 0 bases; junction bases not matched to a gene: 3. The CDR3 spells CAWSLTGVNTEAFF. The CDR3 DNA reads TGTGCCTGGAGTCTTACAGGGGTGAACACTGAAGCTTTCTTT.

Concerning this clone: The sample contains more than one DNA sequence encoding this CDR3. The rearrangement joins TRBV30 to TRBJ1-2; D is ambiguous. The CDR3 totals 13 residues. Germline CDR1 reads GTSNPN; CDR2 reads SVGIG (reference sequence). The V end was cut by 0 bases, the J end by 0 bases, with 5 bases between. CDR3 sequence reads: CAWSVNANYGYTF. CDR3 nucleotides: TGTGCCTGGAGTGTAAACGCTAACTATGGCTACACCTTC. The full variable domain, with the rest looked up from reference TRBV30 and TRBJ1-2, is SQTIHQWPATLVQPVGSPLSLECTVEGTSNPNLYWYRQAAGRGLQLLFYSVGIGQISSEVPQNLSASRPQDRQFILSSKKLLLSDSGFYLCAWSVNANYGYTFGSGTRLTVV.

This clone was recorded a few times. This chain joins TRBV5-1 and TRBJ1-1; no firm D call. The CDR3 spans 11 residues. Germline lookup yields CDR1 SGHRS and CDR2 YFSETQ. V shed 0 bases and J shed 4 bases, with 1 base lying between them. The CDR3 protein is CASSLGTEAFF. For the CDR3, the DNA is TGCGCCAGCAGCTTGGGCACTGAAGCTTTCTTT.

The chain carries TRBV7-6 and TRBJ2-1, with D possibly being TRBD1 or TRBD2 (5 bases each). Trimming cost V 5 bases and J 2 bases, with 22 bases left between them. The CDR3 consists of 18 residues. Germline CDR1 SGHVS, CDR2 FNYEAQ. DNA of the CDR3: TGTGCCAGCAGCCCCGGGACGGTTCAGAAAAATACCTACAATGAGCAGTTCTTC. Protein: CASSPGTVQKNTYNEQFF.

The chain couples TRBV6-1 to TRBJ2-3; TRBD1 agrees at 9 bases. The CDR3 consists of 14 residues. Germline V gives CDR1 MNHNS, CDR2 SASEGT. V trimming: 10 bases; J trimming: 6 bases; junction bases outside the gene matches: 11. The CDR3 is CATNSDRGVDTQYF. The CDR3 DNA follows: TGTGCCACCAATTCCGACAGGGGGGTTGATACGCAGTATTTT.

The chain carries TRBV11-3 and TRBJ2-7, with TRBD2 matching over 8 bases. CDR3 length: 17 residues. Unmatched junction bases numbered 19, after V lost 5 bases and J lost 7 bases. CDR1 SGHNT and CDR2 YENEEA come from the germline V gene. CDR3 region: CASSTGTRKSYPWEQYF. In nucleotides, the CDR3 is TGTGCCAGCAGCACCGGGACTAGAAAATCATACCCATGGGAGCAGTACTTC.

This clone was observed a single time. Additional DNA sequences in this sample encode the identical CDR3. The CDR3 region has the DNA TGCGCCAGCAGCTTGGGTCCTAGTACAGATCAGCCCCAGCATTTT. Its protein product is CASSLGPSTDQPQHF. The chain couples TRBV5-1 to TRBJ1-5; D unclear. Germline V gene data show CDR1 as SGHRS and CDR2 as YFSETQ. Trimming removed 0 bases at V and 5 bases at J, with 12 bases between. The CDR3 length is 15 residues.

The gene calls are TRBV14 and TRBJ1-2; D is perhaps TRBD1 (6 bases). From germline, CDR1 is SGHDN and CDR2 FVKESK. This CDR3 has 15 amino acids. V lost 4 bases, J lost 0 bases, and 12 bases lay in between. The CDR3 DNA reads TGTGCCAGCAGCCCGCGGACAGTTGCTAACTATGGCTACACCTTC. This codes for CASSPRTVANYGYTF.

V is TRBV6-5 and J is TRBJ2-7; TRBD2 aligns across 11 bases. This CDR3 is built from 14 residues. In germline, CDR1 is MNHEY, CDR2 SVGAGI. J lost 2 bases, V lost 5 bases, and 2 bases had no gene match. CDR3 DNA sequence: TGTGCCAGCAGTGCTAGCGGGGGGCCCTACGAGCAGTACTTC. This encodes CASSASGGPYEQYF.